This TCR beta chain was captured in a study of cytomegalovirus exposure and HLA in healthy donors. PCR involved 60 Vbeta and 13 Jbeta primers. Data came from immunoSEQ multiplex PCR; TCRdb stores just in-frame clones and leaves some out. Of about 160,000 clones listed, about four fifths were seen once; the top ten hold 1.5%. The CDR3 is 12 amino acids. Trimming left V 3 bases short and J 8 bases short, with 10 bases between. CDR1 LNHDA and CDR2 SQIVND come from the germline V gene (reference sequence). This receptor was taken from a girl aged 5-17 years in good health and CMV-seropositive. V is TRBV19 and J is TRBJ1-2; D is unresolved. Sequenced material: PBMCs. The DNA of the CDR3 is TGTGCCAGTAGTATTGGGCAGGCCGGCTACACCTTC. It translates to CASSIGQAGYTF.